This TCR beta chain emerged from a study of human T cells and chemical hapten exposure. Germline lookup yields CDR1 SGHRS and CDR2 YFSETQ. The CDR3 loop spans 13 amino acids. V shed 0 bases and J shed 10 bases, with 8 bases lying between them. For the library, individual cDNA molecules each received unique molecular identifiers. TCRdb processed the RACE reads anew with MiXCR; each CDR3 protein has one entry. The sample lists roughly 120,000 distinct CDR3 sequences, approximately 8.8% occurring once. The time point denotes: patch test 2, 6 weeks after DPC sensitization. Specified treatment: therapeutic diphenylcyclopropenone sensitization with weekly scalp DPC.

This clonotype originated in a woman aged 35 to 49 with alopecia areata. Some clones in this sample may be carry-over from other donors' samples. This material consisted of whole blood, taken in connection with sensitization to the hapten diphenylcyclopropenone (DPC). The chain combines TRBV5-1 with TRBJ1-6; D remains unclear. CDR3 protein: CASSLVWGSPLHF. The DNA for the CDR3 is TGCGCCAGCAGCTTGGTGTGGGGATCACCCCTCCACTTT.